The 25 T cell receptor beta chains below come from one sample, sequenced in a study of cytomegalovirus exposure and HLA in healthy donors. Primers: 60 Vbeta forward and 13 Jbeta reverse. Measured with immunoSEQ multiplex PCR; TCRdb has only the in-frame clones, and not every one. The repertoire holds 150,000 to 180,000 clones, with approximately 69% as singletons. Material: PBMCs. The receptors originated from a man aged 25-45 years in good health and CMV-seronegative.

This clone was seen only a few times. The chain links TRBV28 to TRBJ2-3, with 9 positions matching TRBD2. This CDR3 is 16 amino acids long. V lost 2 bases to trimming and J lost 2 bases; unmatched junction nucleotides: 5. Germline CDR1 and CDR2: MDHEN and SYDVKM. The CDR3 coding sequence is TGTGCCAGCAGTTTAATGGCTAGCGGGGCCACAGATACGCAGTATTTT. It encodes CASSLMASGATDTQYF.

The V and J genes are TRBV19 and TRBJ1-1, with TRBD1 as a possible D gene (5 bases). The length of the CDR3 is 15 residues. V was cut by 5 bases and J by 0 bases, with 13 bases left in between. CDR1 is LNHDA and CDR2 is SQIVND in the germline V gene (reference sequence). The CDR3 sequence: CASSHGGNMNTEAFF. The CDR3 DNA reads TGTGCCAGTAGTCATGGGGGGAACATGAACACTGAAGCTTTCTTT.

V is TRBV28 and J is TRBJ2-3; 8 nucleotides align to TRBD2. CDR1 is MDHEN, CDR2 SYDVKM, per germline. The CDR3 is 18 amino acids. The V and J ends lost 6 bases and 0 bases, in that order; junction bases with no gene match: 14. CDR3: CASRSGWTGGTSTDTQYF. DNA for the CDR3: TGTGCCAGCAGGTCGGGTTGGACGGGGGGGACTAGCACAGATACGCAGTATTTT.

This chain joins TRBV7-9 and TRBJ2-1; D perhaps matches TRBD1 (6 bases). CDR1 SEHNR and CDR2 FQNEAQ come from the germline V gene (reference sequence). The V end lost 4 bases, the J end lost 6 bases, and 13 bases lay between the germline ends. This CDR3 spans 14 amino acids. In nucleotides, the CDR3 is TGTGCCAGCAGCTCGCCCGGGACAACCAATGAGCAGTTCTTC. Translation: CASSSPGTTNEQFF.

The chain employs TRBV6-5 and TRBJ1-5; the D is unclear. The CDR3 covers 14 residues. Germline assignment: CDR1 MNHEY and CDR2 SVGAGI. The V gene lost 6 bases and the J gene lost 6 bases, with 15 bases spanning the gap. The CDR3 spells CASRMSREGQPQHF. In nucleotides, the CDR3 is TGTGCCAGCAGAATGTCAAGGGAGGGTCAGCCCCAGCATTTT.

The V gene is TRBV9, the J gene TRBJ2-7, with D tentatively TRBD1 (6 bases). Trimming stripped 0 bases from V and 3 bases from J, with 10 bases between. Germline V CDR1 and CDR2: SGDLS, YYNGEE. There are 14 residues in the CDR3. The CDR3 bases are TGTGCCAGCAGCGTAGGGACAGACGTCTACGAGCAGTACTTC. Translation: CASSVGTDVYEQYF.

The V and J genes are TRBV5-1 and TRBJ2-3, with 9 bases that match TRBD1. The CDR3 has 15 amino acids. Germline V gives CDR1 SGHRS, CDR2 YFSETQ. V was pared by 4 bases and J by 1 base, with 4 bases of the junction left unmatched. The CDR3: CASSHRTGGTDTQYF. CDR3 coding DNA: TGCGCCAGCAGCCATCGGACAGGGGGCACAGATACGCAGTATTTT.

The V and J genes are TRBV6-1 and TRBJ1-1; 7 positions agree with TRBD1. Germline V gene data show CDR1 as MNHNS and CDR2 as SASEGT. This CDR3 spans 15 amino acids. Unmatched junction bases numbered 8, after V lost 6 bases and J lost 1 base. The CDR3 loop reads CASRETQGTNTEAFF. The DNA of the CDR3 is TGTGCCAGCAGGGAAACACAGGGGACGAACACTGAAGCTTTCTTT.

This sequence joins TRBV7-2 and TRBJ1-2, with D tentatively TRBD1 (5 bases). V lost 3 bases, J lost 3 bases, and 11 bases lay in between. CDR3 length: 14 amino acids. Per the germline V gene, CDR1 is SGHTA and CDR2 is FQGNSA. The CDR3 loop reads CASSLGHNYYGYTF. CDR3 DNA: TGTGCCAGCAGCTTGGGGCACAATTACTATGGCTACACCTTC. Variable domain in full (rest from reference TRBV7-2 and TRBJ1-2): GAGVSQSPSNKVTEKGKDVELRCDPISGHTALYWYRQSLGQGLEFLIYFQGNSAPDKSGLPSDRFSAERTGGSVSTLTIQRTQQEDSAVYLCASSLGHNYYGYTFGSGTRLTVV.

This clone appeared a few times. The V and J genes are TRBV9 and TRBJ1-3; 9 bases agree with TRBD1. Germline CDR1 and CDR2: SGDLS and YYNGEE. This CDR3 contains 16 residues. V was pared by 2 bases and J by 2 bases, with 5 bases of the junction left unmatched. The CDR3 loop reads CASSVAGQGTGNTIYF. The CDR3 DNA sequence: TGTGCCAGCAGCGTTGCGGGACAGGGAACTGGAAACACCATATATTTT.

The chain has TRBV10-3 and TRBJ2-7, with 10 bases matching TRBD1. The CDR3 has 15 residues. J gave up 3 bases and V 6 bases, and 8 bases lay outside the gene matches. CDR1 is ENHRY, CDR2 SYGVKD, per germline. CDR3 sequence (DNA): TGTGCCATCAGGGCAAGACAGGGGGCGGTCTACGAGCAGTACTTC. Its translation is CAIRARQGAVYEQYF.

This CDR3 is CASSLDSMAQPQHF. As DNA, the CDR3 is TGTGCCAGTAGCCTTGACAGTATGGCTCAGCCCCAGCATTTT. V gene TRBV19 combines with J gene TRBJ1-5; tentative D call: TRBD1 (5 bases). There are 14 residues in the CDR3. Trimming removed 6 bases from V and 6 bases from J, with 15 bases in between. CDR1 is LNHDA, CDR2 SQIVND, per germline (reference sequence).

Written as DNA, the CDR3 is TGTGCCAGCAGCCTGGGACTAGCGGGGCGCACAGATACGCAGTATTTT. Its translation is CASSLGLAGRTDTQYF. This chain uses TRBV14 with TRBJ2-3; the match to TRBD2 covers 13 bases. This CDR3 is built from 16 residues. V lost 4 bases, J lost 1 base, and 2 bases stayed unmatched. Germline V CDR1 and CDR2: SGHDN, FVKESK. Full variable domain (outside the CDR3, taken from reference TRBV14 and TRBJ2-3): EAGVTQFPSHSVIEKGQTVTLRCDPISGHDNLYWYRRVMGKEIKFLLHFVKESKQDESGMPNNRFLAERTGGTYSTLKVQPAELEDSGVYFCASSLGLAGRTDTQYFGPGTRLTVL.

The rearrangement links TRBV5-1 to TRBJ2-7, with D perhaps matching TRBD1 (6 bases). V gave up 4 bases and J gave up 7 bases, with 24 bases separating them. Germline loops: CDR1 SGHRS, CDR2 YFSETQ. The CDR3 is 16 amino acids. In nucleotides, the CDR3 is TGCGCCAGCAGCCCGGGAAGACAGGCGAGGGCCAGGGAGCAGTACTTC. Protein product: CASSPGRQARAREQYF. The whole variable domain, filled in from reference TRBV5-1 and TRBJ2-7, reads KAGVTQTPRYLIKTRGQQVTLSCSPISGHRSVSWYQQTPGQGLQFLFEYFSETQRNKGNFPGRFSGRQFSNSRSEMNVSTLELGDSALYLCASSPGRQARAREQYFGPGTRLTVT.

The genes are TRBV7-9 and TRBJ2-3, with 11 positions matching TRBD2. After removal of 1 base from V and 3 bases from J, the junction contained 9 bases not matched to a gene. Looked up from germline, CDR1 is SEHNR and CDR2 is FQNEAQ (reference sequence). The CDR3 runs to 18 residues. Written as DNA, the CDR3 is TGTGCCAGCAGCTTAGAGGGGCTTAGCGGGGGGGCTACAGATACGCAGTATTTT. Its protein is CASSLEGLSGGATDTQYF.

In this sample, this clone turned up a few times. The chain has TRBV18 and TRBJ2-7; tentative D call: TRBD2 (7 bases). Germline V gene lookup returns CDR1 KGHSH and CDR2 LQKENI. The CDR3 has 15 amino acids. The V and J ends lost 1 base and 6 bases respectively, with 16 bases between them. The CDR3 DNA follows: TGTGCCAGCTCACCACAAAGGGCAGGGGAGGGCGAGCAGTACTTC. It translates to CASSPQRAGEGEQYF.

The chain carries TRBV28 and TRBJ2-5; 8 nucleotides line up with TRBD2. Germline V gene lookup returns CDR1 MDHEN and CDR2 SYDVKM. This CDR3 is built from 14 residues. The trim removed 5 bases at V and 4 bases at J, leaving 6 bases unmatched. The CDR3 DNA follows: TGTGCCAGCAGTCCGCCGGGGGGGGGAGAGACCCAGTACTTC. It encodes CASSPPGGGETQYF.

The chain links TRBV6-1 to TRBJ1-2, with TRBD1 matching over 11 bases. The CDR3 contains 15 residues. Trimming took 6 bases from V and 2 from J; bases not matched to a gene: 5. The germline V gene encodes CDR1 MNHNS and CDR2 SASEGT. The CDR3 protein is CASRGQGAGNYGYTF. CDR3 sequence (DNA): TGTGCCAGCAGAGGACAGGGGGCGGGAAACTATGGCTACACCTTC.

This clone showed up just a few times. The chain employs TRBV6-1 and TRBJ1-1, with D perhaps TRBD1 (6 bases). Trimming stripped 6 bases from V and 5 bases from J, with 10 bases between. Germline-derived CDR1 and CDR2 are MNHNS and SASEGT. CDR3 length equals 12 residues. CDR3 region: CASSRGQTEAFF. In DNA, the CDR3 is TGTGCCAGCAGCCGCGGACAGACTGAAGCTTTCTTT.

The chain carries TRBV19 and TRBJ1-5; D call uncertain. V was cut by 3 bases and J by 0 bases, with 12 bases left in between. The length of the CDR3 is 16 residues. From germline, CDR1 is LNHDA and CDR2 SQIVND (reference sequence). The CDR3 here is CASSILSGVSNQPQHF. The CDR3, as DNA: TGTGCCAGTAGTATTTTAAGCGGAGTTAGCAATCAGCCCCAGCATTTT.

V usage is TRBV5-1 and J usage is TRBJ2-5; D gene uncertain. Germline values: CDR1 SGHRS, CDR2 YFSETQ. This CDR3 spans 11 amino acids. V dropped 4 bases and J dropped 1 base, with 2 bases sitting between them. The CDR3 region is CASSLQETQYF. DNA for the CDR3: TGCGCCAGCAGCCTCCAAGAGACCCAGTACTTC.

The rearrangement links TRBV2 to TRBJ2-5; TRBD2 matches at 13 bases. Per germline, CDR1 SNHLY and CDR2 FYNNEI. The CDR3 loop spans 16 amino acids. Trimming removed 7 bases from V and 5 bases from J; junction bases left unmatched: 10. CDR3 sequence reads: CASIMTSGGTRETQYF. CDR3 sequence (DNA): TGTGCCAGCATCATGACTAGCGGGGGGACTAGGGAGACCCAGTACTTC.

This sequence joins TRBV7-2 and TRBJ2-7; D might be TRBD1 (6 bases). V was trimmed by 7 bases and J by 3 bases, leaving 10 bases between them. The CDR3 covers 12 residues. The germline V gene encodes CDR1 SGHTA and CDR2 FQGNSA. The CDR3 protein is CASTSDSYEQYF. The CDR3, as DNA: TGTGCCAGCACCTCGGACAGCTACGAGCAGTACTTC.

The CDR3 loop reads CAISESRIPTGYYGYTF. CDR3 in DNA: TGTGCCATCAGTGAGTCCCGCATTCCAACAGGATACTATGGCTACACCTTC. The chain employs TRBV10-3 and TRBJ1-2, with D tentatively TRBD1 (5 bases). Trimming shortened V by 0 bases and J by 3 bases, and 17 bases separated the two germline ends. The germline CDR1 and CDR2 sequences are ENHRY and SYGVKD. This CDR3 spans 17 amino acids.

A note on this clone: The junction does not match germline at one end; this may be a read error. The chain is built from TRBV6-5 and TRBJ1-2; 9 positions match TRBD1. The length of the CDR3 is 14 residues. CDR1 is MNHEY, CDR2 SVGAGI, per germline. CDR3 bases: TGTGCCAGCAGTTCCCCCACAGGGGGCTATGGCTACCCCTTC. Its translation is CASSSPTGGYGYPF.